Shown below are 24 T cell receptor beta chains from a single sample sequenced in a study of beta chain features in type 1 diabetes. Their target antigens are unknown. Overall study findings and caveats: In all four CD4+ subsets, TCRB CDR3 length was significantly, moderately reduced in type 1 diabetes.

cDNA synthesis used the whole RNA isolate, giving expressed TCRB sequences. The data were produced by immunoSEQ multiplex PCR, yet TCRdb's version contains in-frame clones alone and is incomplete. Among approximately 270,000 clones, roughly an eighth were seen once, and the ten largest hold about 0.016%. Sequenced input: naive CD4+ T cells from blood. The receptors here all came from a man aged 30 to 39 with type 1 diabetes.

The genes are TRBV7-2 and TRBJ2-2; TRBD2 matches at 14 bases. Losses at the gene ends were 9 bases for V and 4 bases for J; bases not matched to a gene: 7. This CDR3 spans 16 amino acids. CDR1 and CDR2 from the germline V gene are SGHTA and FQGNSA. The DNA of the CDR3 is TGTGCCAGTGGGACTAGCGGGAGTCGCGGCACCGGGGAGCTGTTTTTT. It specifies CASGTSGSRGTGELFF.

This clone was picked up a small number of times. The chain couples TRBV28 to TRBJ1-2; 8 nucleotides line up with TRBD1. The CDR3 is made up of 14 amino acids. Germline V lookup: CDR1 MDHEN, CDR2 SYDVKM. V lost 5 bases to trimming and J lost 8 bases; unmatched junction nucleotides: 10. This CDR3 reads CASSKRQGRLGYTF. CDR3 DNA sequence: TGTGCCAGCAGTAAGAGACAGGGGAGGTTAGGCTACACCTTC.

This chain uses TRBV28 with TRBJ1-2, with a possible D match to TRBD1 (6 bases). Germline V gives CDR1 MDHEN, CDR2 SYDVKM. This CDR3 has 16 residues. Deletions cut 4 bases from V and 8 bases from J, with 23 bases between. Here the CDR3 reads CASSSQQGSRTKGYTF. CDR3 in DNA: TGTGCCAGCAGTTCGCAACAGGGATCCAGAACTAAGGGCTACACCTTC.

This clone has more than one count but fewer than ten. The chain employs TRBV28 and TRBJ2-7; 9 nucleotides line up with TRBD2. Germline V CDR1 and CDR2: MDHEN, SYDVKM. The V gene end was trimmed by 9 bases and the J gene end by 2 bases; junction bases not matched to a gene: 2. The CDR3 covers 12 residues. The CDR3 spells CARLAGTYEQYF. The CDR3 nucleotides read TGTGCCAGGCTAGCGGGGACCTACGAGCAGTACTTC.

This clone was counted only a few times. This rearrangement joins TRBV4-2 to TRBJ2-2; D is perhaps TRBD1 (6 bases). CDR3 length: 18 amino acids. The germline V and J ends were trimmed by 2 bases and 0 bases, with 16 bases remaining between them. Germline values: CDR1 LGHNA, CDR2 YNFKEQ. The CDR3 sequence: CASSQTTRGQTNTGELFF. DNA for the CDR3: TGTGCCAGCAGCCAAACAACCCGTGGACAGACGAACACCGGGGAGCTGTTTTTT.

This clone has just a few counts. The rearrangement joins TRBV28 to TRBJ1-2; tentative D call: TRBD1 (5 bases). The CDR3 sequence is 13 residues long. CDR1 MDHEN and CDR2 SYDVKM come from the germline V gene. Trimming shortened V by 3 bases and J by 5 bases, and 10 bases separated the two germline ends. CDR3 in amino acids: CASSFGQGYGYTF. The CDR3 DNA reads as TGTGCCAGCAGTTTCGGGCAGGGATATGGCTACACCTTC.

The CDR3 protein is CAIQISGANVLTF. The CDR3 nucleotides read TGTGCCATCCAGATATCTGGGGCCAACGTCCTGACTTTC. The chain joins TRBV28 to TRBJ2-6, with no clear D. The CDR3 has 13 residues. The germline CDR1 and CDR2 sequences are MDHEN and SYDVKM. V lost 10 bases and J lost 1, with 8 bases in between.

The V and J genes are TRBV4-1 and TRBJ2-5; tentatively, D is TRBD2 (6 bases). The V end was cut by 1 base, the J end by 3 bases, with 15 bases between. Germline CDR1 reads MGHRA; CDR2 reads YSYEKL. This CDR3 comprises 16 residues. The CDR3 spells CASSQGRAGSKETQYF. The CDR3 coding sequence is TGCGCCAGCAGCCAAGGCAGGGCGGGAAGCAAAGAGACCCAGTACTTC.

This clone was observed a handful of times. This rearrangement joins TRBV6-5 to TRBJ2-3, with 7 bases aligning to TRBD1. The CDR3 extends over 15 amino acids. Germline loops: CDR1 MNHEY, CDR2 SVGAGI. V was clipped by 2 bases and J by 5 bases; unmatched bases: 7. The CDR3 loop reads CASSYRDSHIDTQYF. The DNA of the CDR3 is TGTGCCAGCAGTTACCGGGACAGTCATATAGATACGCAGTATTTT.

The table lists this clone with a count of one. This chain connects TRBV4-3 to TRBJ2-3, with D unresolved. CDR3 length equals 14 residues. V shed 0 bases and J shed 1 base, with 5 bases lying between them. Germline V gene data show CDR1 as LGHNA and CDR2 as YSLEER. CDR3 DNA sequence: TGCGCCAGCAGCCAAGATCCGGGCACAGATACGCAGTATTTT. The encoded protein is CASSQDPGTDTQYF.

This clone was counted only a few times. This rearrangement joins TRBV15 to TRBJ1-1; D might be TRBD1 (6 bases). Germline V CDR1 and CDR2: LNHNV, YYDKDF (reference sequence). Trimming took off 8 bases at V and 0 bases at J, with 10 bases between the two ends. This CDR3 region has 13 residues. The CDR3, as DNA: TGTGCCACCTCGGGACACCTGAACACTGAAGCTTTCTTT. Its protein is CATSGHLNTEAFF.

The genes are TRBV14 and TRBJ2-3; 7 nucleotides match TRBD2. The V gene end was trimmed by 3 bases and the J gene end by 6 bases; junction bases not matched to a gene: 12. The V gene's germline CDR1 is SGHDN and CDR2 FVKESK. The CDR3 has 16 amino acids. The CDR3: CASSHLRGGDGDTQYF. The DNA of the CDR3 is TGTGCCAGCAGCCACCTCCGCGGGGGAGATGGTGATACGCAGTATTTT.

This clone was counted a few times. J is TRBJ1-1 and V is TRBV9; possible D gene TRBD1, 6 bases. Trimming took off 2 bases at V and 1 base at J, with 9 bases between the two ends. CDR3 length: 14 residues. Per germline, CDR1 SGDLS and CDR2 YYNGEE. CDR3 region: CASSVIQGNTEAFF. CDR3 nucleotide sequence: TGTGCCAGCAGCGTGATACAGGGGAACACTGAAGCTTTCTTT.

The chain uses TRBV5-1 and TRBJ2-7, with D possibly TRBD1 on 5 matching bases. CDR1 SGHRS and CDR2 YFSETQ come from the germline V gene. Trimming cost V 0 bases and J 3 bases, with 13 bases left between them. The CDR3 totals 15 residues. As DNA, the CDR3 is TGCGCCAGCAGCTTGGCCGGATCAGGGAACTACGAGCAGTACTTC. Translated: CASSLAGSGNYEQYF.

The CDR3 loop is CASSPPQTGSDYTF. The CDR3 nucleotides are TGTGCCAGCAGTCCTCCACAAACAGGGTCTGACTACACCTTC. The chain uses TRBV28 and TRBJ1-2, with D perhaps matching TRBD1 (6 bases). This CDR3 contains 14 residues. Looked up from germline, CDR1 is MDHEN and CDR2 is SYDVKM. V was shortened by 5 bases and J by 10 bases, with 20 bases between the two germline ends.

This clone occurred a few times. This sequence joins TRBV6-5 and TRBJ2-4; 7 nucleotides agree with TRBD1. Looked up from germline, CDR1 is MNHEY and CDR2 is SVGAGI. The CDR3 loop spans 11 amino acids. Written as DNA, the CDR3 is TGTGCGACAGGGTTACAAAACATTCAGTACTTC. Translating gives CATGLQNIQYF.

This clone was found a few times. The chain is built from TRBV11-3 and TRBJ2-1, with D perhaps matching TRBD1 (6 bases). V lost 4 bases to trimming and J lost 4 bases, with 14 bases between them. CDR3 length equals 15 residues. Germline values: CDR1 SGHNT, CDR2 YENEEA. The CDR3 reads CASSYNRDTYNEQFF. As DNA, the CDR3 is TGTGCCAGCAGCTACAACCGGGACACATACAATGAGCAGTTCTTC.

V and J are TRBV4-1 and TRBJ2-6, with D possibly matching TRBD1 (6 bases). Trimming pared 0 bases from V and 0 bases from J, leaving 9 bases between. Per the germline V gene, CDR1 is MGHRA and CDR2 is YSYEKL. The CDR3 spans 17 residues. The CDR3: CASSQETGNSGANVLTF. The DNA for the CDR3 is TGCGCCAGCAGCCAAGAGACAGGAAACTCTGGGGCCAACGTCCTGACTTTC.

This clone came up a few times. The rearrangement links TRBV4-2 to TRBJ1-5; 10 nucleotides align to TRBD1. V shed 1 base and J 7 bases; nucleotides not matched to a gene: 1. The germline V gene encodes CDR1 LGHNA and CDR2 YNFKEQ. CDR3 size: 14 residues. As DNA, the CDR3 is TGTGCCAGCAGCCAAGGGACAGGGGGACAGCCCCAGCATTTT. The encoded protein is CASSQGTGGQPQHF.

The J gene is TRBJ2-1, the V gene TRBV23-1; TRBD1 matches 7 bases. TRBV23-1 is filed as an ORF, its function uncertain. With 2 bases clipped from V and 7 bases from J, the junction kept 5 bases outside the gene matches. This CDR3 is built from 14 residues. CDR3 residues: CASSQKGQNNEQFF. The CDR3 region has the DNA TGCGCCAGCAGTCAAAAGGGACAGAATAATGAGCAGTTCTTC.

This clone was counted between two and nine times. V usage is TRBV7-2 and J usage is TRBJ2-4; TRBD1 is a possible D gene (6 bases). The V gene lost 1 base and the J gene lost 6 bases, with 7 bases spanning the gap. CDR3 size: 13 residues. CDR1 and CDR2 (germline): SGHTA, FQGNSA. DNA for the CDR3: TGTGCCAGCAGCTTAGAAGGGGGAAACATTCAGTACTTC. This sequence encodes CASSLEGGNIQYF.

This clone turned up a few times. The chain couples TRBV4-2 to TRBJ1-1, with 10 bases matching TRBD1. This CDR3 contains 16 residues. From germline, CDR1 is LGHNA and CDR2 YNFKEQ. V shed 1 base, J shed 5 bases, and the junction held 7 bases outside the gene matches. CDR3 sequence: CASSQGPDRGWTEAFF. The CDR3 nucleotides read TGTGCCAGCAGCCAAGGCCCGGACAGGGGGTGGACTGAAGCTTTCTTT.

The chain is built from TRBV6-6 and TRBJ2-5, with 8 bases identical to TRBD2. Germline CDR1 MNHNY, CDR2 SVGAGI (reference sequence). Unmatched junction bases numbered 3, after V lost 2 bases and J lost 4 bases. The CDR3 extends over 14 amino acids. Here the CDR3 DNA reads TGTGCCAGCAGTTACGGACTAGCAGGAGAGACCCAGTACTTC. It is translated as CASSYGLAGETQYF.

This chain uses TRBV2 with TRBJ2-7; TRBD1 is a possible D gene (7 bases). With 1 base removed from V and 7 bases from J, the gap between germline ends came to 11 bases. This CDR3 is built from 13 residues. Germline CDR1 is SNHLY and CDR2 is FYNNEI. CDR3 sequence: CASSEEGAGEQYF. The DNA of the CDR3 is TGTGCCAGCAGTGAAGAGGGGGCGGGAGAGCAGTACTTC.